One TCR beta chain is described in this entry. Profiled with immunoSEQ multiplex PCR; TCRdb holds only in-frame clones, not every one. The sample includes 760,000 or so clones, about 96% seen only once; the top ten take less than 0.25%. Germline CDR1 reads SGHVS; CDR2 reads FQNEAQ. The CDR3 loop spans 15 amino acids. Unmatched junction bases numbered 6, after V lost 5 bases and J lost 0 bases. This entry comes from a study of shared clonotypes between healthy human individuals. Only CD45RO-negative cells positively selected for CCR7 counted as naive CD8 cells, so terminally differentiated effector memory CD45RA+ cells were excluded.

This chain links TRBV7-8 with TRBJ1-1; TRBD1 matches at 7 bases. The clonotype was recovered from a man aged 25 to 40 in good health. The sequencing sample was made of naive CD8+ T cells sorted from blood. CDR3 sequence reads: CASSIPTGMNTEAFF. For the CDR3, the DNA is TGTGCCAGCAGCATTCCGACAGGGATGAACACTGAAGCTTTCTTT. The full variable domain, rest sourced from reference TRBV7-8 and TRBJ1-1, is GAGVSQSPRYKVAKRGQDVALRCDPISGHVSLFWYQQALGQGPEFLTYFQNEAQLDKSGLPSDRFFAERPEGSVSTLKIQRTQQEDSAVYLCASSIPTGMNTEAFFGQGTRLTVV.